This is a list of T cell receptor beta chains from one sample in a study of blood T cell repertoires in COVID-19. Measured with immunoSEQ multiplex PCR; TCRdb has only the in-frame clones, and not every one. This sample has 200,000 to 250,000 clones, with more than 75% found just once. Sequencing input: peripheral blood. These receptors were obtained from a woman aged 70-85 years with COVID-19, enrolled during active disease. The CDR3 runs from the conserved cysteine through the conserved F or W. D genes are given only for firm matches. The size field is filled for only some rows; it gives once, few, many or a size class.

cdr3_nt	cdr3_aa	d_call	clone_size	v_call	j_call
TGTGCCAGCAGTTACTCCTTCCTTAGCGGGATAGACTACGAGCAGTACTTC	CASSYSFLSGIDYEQYF	TRBD2	-	TRBV6-2/TRBV6-3	TRBJ2-7
TGTGCCAGCAGGCACCCCTCTTGGGGAGGCACTGAAGCTTTCTTT	CASRHPSWGGTEAFF	-	-	TRBV2	TRBJ1-1
TGTGCCATCAGGGATGGGGGCGGGCTGGCTTTCTTT	CAIRDGGGLAFF	-	-	TRBV10-3	TRBJ1-1
TGTGCCAGTCGACAGGGCTGGACTGAAGCTTTCTTT	CASRQGWTEAFF	TRBD1	once	TRBV12-3/TRBV12-4	TRBJ1-1
TGCGCCAGCATGACCGCTACTAGCTACAATGAGCAGTTCTTC	CASMTATSYNEQFF	-	-	TRBV5-1	TRBJ2-1
TGTGCCAGCAGCCAAGATCTGGCAGGAGAAGCTTTCTTT	CASSQDLAGEAFF	-	-	TRBV14	TRBJ1-1
TGTGCCAGCAGCTTAGTATTTAACACTGAAGCTTTCTTT	CASSLVFNTEAFF	-	-	TRBV7-8	TRBJ1-1
TGTGCCAGCAGCTTAGGAAGCCAGCGGTTCACAGATACGCAGTATTTT	CASSLGSQRFTDTQYF	-	-	TRBV7-3	TRBJ2-3
TGCGCCAGCAGCTTGGGGGAGTCCGGGGAGCTGTTTTTT	CASSLGESGELFF	-	-	TRBV5-1	TRBJ2-2
TGTGCCAGCAGCTTTGGTAGCGACACTGAAGCTTTCTTT	CASSFGSDTEAFF	-	-	TRBV5-6	TRBJ1-1
TGTGCCAGCAATGGACGGAGGGGCACTGAAGCTTTCTTT	CASNGRRGTEAFF	-	-	TRBV2	TRBJ1-1
TGTGCCTGGTCCAGGGGAGACTCAGATACGCAGTATTTT	CAWSRGDSDTQYF	-	-	TRBV30	TRBJ2-3
TGCGCCAGCAGCGCCCCACAGGGACGTAACACAGATACGCAGTATTTT	CASSAPQGRNTDTQYF	-	once	TRBV4-1	TRBJ2-3
TGCAGTGCTAGAGGACAGACGAGCAGGTACTTC	CSARGQTSRYF	-	-	TRBV20-1	TRBJ2-7
TGTGCCAGCAGTTATGGCCTCCCCCAGAAGCGACAGGGCTTGATGGCTTTTGGCTACACCTTC	CASSYGLPQKRQGLMAFGYTF	TRBD1	-	TRBV6-2/TRBV6-3	TRBJ1-2
TGTGCCACCAGTGATCCGAACCCCGGGACTAGATGGCTGCAGTTCTTC	CATSDPNPGTRWLQFF	TRBD2	-	TRBV24-1	TRBJ2-1
TGCGCCAGCAGCTTGGCACCGGGACTAGGGGATGAGCAGTTCTTC	CASSLAPGLGDEQFF	TRBD2	-	TRBV5-1	TRBJ2-1
TGTGCCAGCGTAATCAACACTGAAGCTTTCTTT	CASVINTEAFF	-	-	TRBV28	TRBJ1-1
TGTGCCAGCAGTTTAGTGGCAATCATCGGCAATCAGCCCCAGCATTTT	CASSLVAIIGNQPQHF	-	-	TRBV28	TRBJ1-5
TGCAGTGCTCGTGGTATTAGGCTAGCGGGGGACTACGAGCAGTACTTC	CSARGIRLAGDYEQYF	TRBD2	-	TRBV20-1	TRBJ2-7
TGTGCCAGTACCCCTAGCGGGGGCCCCTACAATGAGCAGTTCTTC	CASTPSGGPYNEQFF	TRBD2	-	TRBV19	TRBJ2-1
TGTGCCAGCTCACCAAAGAGAGGCGGGTACGAGCAGTACTTC	CASSPKRGGYEQYF	-	-	TRBV18	TRBJ2-7
TGTGCCAGCAGCGCCTCAGGGTCTGGAAACACCATATATTTT	CASSASGSGNTIYF	-	once	TRBV9	TRBJ1-3
TGTGCCAGCAGCGCACTAGCGGCATCCTACAATGAGCAGTTCTTC	CASSALAASYNEQFF	TRBD2	once	TRBV9	TRBJ2-1
TGTGCCAGCAGTTTACCCTCAACCCCGACAGGGGAGGAGACCCAGTACTTC	CASSLPSTPTGEETQYF	TRBD1	-	TRBV28	TRBJ2-5
TGTGCCAGCAGCGTAGGAAGCGGCAATGAGCAGTTCTTC	CASSVGSGNEQFF	-	-	TRBV9	TRBJ2-1
TGCGCCAGCAGCTTGGCCATCACCAACTACAGGGGTGGTCGAATTCAGTTCTTC	CASSLAITNYRGGRIQFF	TRBD1	-	TRBV5-1	TRBJ2-1
TGTGCCAGCAGCTTAGCTAGCGGGAGTTACGAGCAGTACTTC	CASSLASGSYEQYF	TRBD2	-	TRBV7-2	TRBJ2-7
TGTGCCAGCAGCCGAGAGGTATCCTTCACGGACGAGCAGTACTTC	CASSREVSFTDEQYF	-	-	TRBV4-2	TRBJ2-7
TGTGCCAGCAGCCAAGTTCCGGGACAGCACAATGGCTACACCTTC	CASSQVPGQHNGYTF	TRBD1	few	TRBV14	TRBJ1-2
TGTGCCAGCAGCCTACAGGGGCCAGGGTCGGTAGCCGGGGAGCTGTTTTTT	CASSLQGPGSVAGELFF	TRBD1	-	TRBV4-2	TRBJ2-2
TGTGCCAGCAGGACATCTTTAAGAGAAGCTTTCTTT	CASRTSLREAFF	-	-	TRBV5-8	TRBJ1-1
TGTGCCTCCTCGAGCGGGAGAGGCGACGAGCAGTACTTC	CASSSGRGDEQYF	TRBD2	-	TRBV30	TRBJ2-7
TGTGCCAGCAGCTTGAGCGCGGGACCCTACGAGCAGTACTTC	CASSLSAGPYEQYF	-	medium-sized	TRBV5-6	TRBJ2-7
TGCAGTGCTAGTTTGGACACCCATAATGAAAAACTGTTTTTT	CSASLDTHNEKLFF	-	-	TRBV20-1	TRBJ1-4
TGCAGCGGCGGACTAGTCAATGAGCAGTTCTTC	CSGGLVNEQFF	TRBD2	-	TRBV29-1	TRBJ2-1
TGTGCCAGCAGCTTCGACAGGAAAGCTTTCTTT	CASSFDRKAFF	-	-	TRBV11-2	TRBJ1-1
TGTGCCAGCAGCCCCACTCAATTGGGGCAATACGAGCAGTACTTC	CASSPTQLGQYEQYF	-	few	TRBV27	TRBJ2-7
TGTGCCAGTAGTATAGTTCGGACAGATGATGGCTACACCTTC	CASSIVRTDDGYTF	-	-	TRBV19	TRBJ1-2
TGTGCCAGCAGAACTAGCGGATACAATGAGCAGTTCTTC	CASRTSGYNEQFF	TRBD2	-	TRBV27	TRBJ2-1
TGCGCCAGCAGCTTGGAGGGGGCCCGACGGCAGCCCCAGCATTTT	CASSLEGARRQPQHF	TRBD1	-	TRBV5-1	TRBJ1-5
TGTGCCAGCAGCCAAGATCGGGTTCCGGGGGCTTTCTTT	CASSQDRVPGAFF	-	-	TRBV14	TRBJ1-1
TGTGCCACTACAGGGTCTCCCTATCAGCCCCAGCATTTT	CATTGSPYQPQHF	-	-	TRBV19	TRBJ1-5
TGTGCCAGCAGCCCACGACAGGGCCAGGGAAACACCATATATTTT	CASSPRQGQGNTIYF	TRBD1	-	TRBV7-2	TRBJ1-3
TGCGCCAGCAGCTCCGGACAGGGGGCCTACGAGCAGTACTTC	CASSSGQGAYEQYF	TRBD1	few	TRBV5-1	TRBJ2-7
TGTGCCAGCTTTTCTAGGTCGGCGAACACCGGGGAGCTGTTTTTT	CASFSRSANTGELFF	-	-	TRBV6-5	TRBJ2-2
TGTGCCAGCAGAGGACAGGGGGCGCCTTTCCTCACAGATACGCAGTATTTT	CASRGQGAPFLTDTQYF	TRBD1	-	TRBV6-4	TRBJ2-3
TGTGCCATCAGTCAAAGAGACAGTCCGGGTTCACCCCTCCACTTT	CAISQRDSPGSPLHF	-	-	TRBV10-3	TRBJ1-6
TGTGCCAGCAGTTCTAGCGGGAGGACCGCCCTTTACAATGAGCAGTTCTTC	CASSSSGRTALYNEQFF	TRBD2	-	TRBV6-2/TRBV6-3	TRBJ2-1
TGTGCCAGCAGCTTAGCGGGGACAGGGGATAACTATGGCTACACCTTC	CASSLAGTGDNYGYTF	TRBD1	-	TRBV7-2	TRBJ1-2
TGTGCCAGCAGCCAAGTAGCCGCCGGGACAGATAAAGCCAAAAACATTCAGTACTTC	CASSQVAAGTDKAKNIQYF	TRBD1	few	TRBV4-2	TRBJ2-4
TGTGCCAGCAGCGCACAGGGGTCTGGAAACACCATATATTTT	CASSAQGSGNTIYF	TRBD1	-	TRBV5-5	TRBJ1-3
TGTGCCAGCGGCACAGGGTACACTGAAGCTTTCTTT	CASGTGYTEAFF	-	-	TRBV28	TRBJ1-1
TGTGCCAGCGCTTCGGACAGCTACAATGAGCAGTTCTTC	CASASDSYNEQFF	-	-	TRBV12-3/TRBV12-4	TRBJ2-1